This is a list of T cell receptor beta chains from one sample in a study of T cell repertoires in cytomegalovirus infection. TCRdb recomputed calls from the reads with MiXCR, one row per CDR3 protein. The sample records some 300,000 distinct CDR3 sequences, roughly 16% being singletons. Material: PBMCs. These receptors came from a human donor in good health (CMV status not recorded). Some clones in this sample may be carry-over from other donors' samples. CDR3s include the opening cysteine and the closing phenylalanine or tryptophan. A D gene is named only where the DNA matches it firmly. Some rows mark clone size as missing; the rest say once, few, many or name a class of expanded clone.

clone_size,v_call,j_call,d_call,cdr3_aa
NA,TRBV20-1,TRBJ1-5,TRBD1,CSARGVSGTGDFQPQHF
few,TRBV12-3/TRBV12-4,TRBJ1-2,NA,CASSLAQGIYGYTF
many,TRBV7-2,TRBJ1-1,NA,CASIQAGGGAFTEAFF
NA,TRBV4-1,TRBJ1-4,NA,CASSQDVRTAATNEKLFF
many,TRBV28,TRBJ1-1,TRBD1,CASSHPGTAGNTEAFF
NA,TRBV20-1,TRBJ1-2,NA,CSATRPSAGNYGYTF
NA,TRBV15,TRBJ1-1,NA,CATSRLGNTEAFF
many,TRBV28,TRBJ2-5,NA,CASSYSGTAETQYF
few,TRBV7-9,TRBJ1-6,TRBD1,CASSSPRDRDPYNSPLHF
NA,TRBV7-8,TRBJ2-7,NA,CASSGKSWPAYEQYF
few,TRBV5-1,TRBJ2-7,NA,CASSFLEGPSSYEQYF
NA,TRBV15,TRBJ1-1,NA,CATSSKNRHTEAFF
NA,TRBV5-6,TRBJ2-3,NA,CASSYIRGASTDTQYF
NA,TRBV19,TRBJ2-1,NA,CASNSLGGADYNEQFF
few,TRBV5-1,TRBJ2-3,TRBD1,CASSWQGAPDTQYF
many,TRBV27,TRBJ2-1,TRBD2,CASSPPGLAGEQFF
many,TRBV7-2,TRBJ1-2,NA,CASSPDVYGYTF
many,TRBV11-2,TRBJ1-2,NA,CASSPRSYGYTF
NA,TRBV7-2,TRBJ1-2,NA,CASSVGVGNYGYTF
many,TRBV7-6,TRBJ2-3,NA,CASSSQERSTDTQYF
many,TRBV7-3,TRBJ1-2,TRBD1,CASSLDRGQSGYTF
many,TRBV7-2,TRBJ2-5,NA,CASSLGRTEETQYF
many,TRBV7-2,TRBJ1-4,NA,CASGRDDEKLFF
NA,TRBV27,TRBJ2-7,NA,CASSVQGWSYEQYF
many,TRBV7-8,TRBJ1-4,TRBD1,CASSFGTGGTNEKLFF
NA,TRBV2,TRBJ2-7,NA,CASSESMADPYEQYF
many,TRBV7-2,TRBJ1-5,NA,CASSLVALQPQHF
NA,TRBV28,TRBJ2-7,TRBD1,CASSGAGTGGGEQYF
many,TRBV7-3,TRBJ2-1,NA,CASSLAGLRSDEQFF
NA,TRBV12-3/TRBV12-4,TRBJ2-1,TRBD1,CASTTQGAGNEQFF
many,TRBV7-2,TRBJ2-7,NA,CASSSHSDNIGHAF
few,TRBV24-1,TRBJ2-1,TRBD1,CATSGQGNEQFF
NA,TRBV18,TRBJ2-1,NA,CASSLSWGTAAFNEQFF
NA,TRBV11-2,TRBJ1-3,TRBD1,CASSLVGGTGAGNTIYF
NA,TRBV4-1,TRBJ2-7,NA,CASSQGMIYEQYF
NA,TRBV7-9,TRBJ2-3,NA,CASSFARVGTDTQYF
NA,TRBV19,TRBJ1-4,NA,CASSSRGGDEKLFF
NA,TRBV20-1,TRBJ1-5,TRBD1,CSASGGGSQPQHF
many,TRBV7-2,TRBJ1-1,NA,CASSFQTDVNTEAFF